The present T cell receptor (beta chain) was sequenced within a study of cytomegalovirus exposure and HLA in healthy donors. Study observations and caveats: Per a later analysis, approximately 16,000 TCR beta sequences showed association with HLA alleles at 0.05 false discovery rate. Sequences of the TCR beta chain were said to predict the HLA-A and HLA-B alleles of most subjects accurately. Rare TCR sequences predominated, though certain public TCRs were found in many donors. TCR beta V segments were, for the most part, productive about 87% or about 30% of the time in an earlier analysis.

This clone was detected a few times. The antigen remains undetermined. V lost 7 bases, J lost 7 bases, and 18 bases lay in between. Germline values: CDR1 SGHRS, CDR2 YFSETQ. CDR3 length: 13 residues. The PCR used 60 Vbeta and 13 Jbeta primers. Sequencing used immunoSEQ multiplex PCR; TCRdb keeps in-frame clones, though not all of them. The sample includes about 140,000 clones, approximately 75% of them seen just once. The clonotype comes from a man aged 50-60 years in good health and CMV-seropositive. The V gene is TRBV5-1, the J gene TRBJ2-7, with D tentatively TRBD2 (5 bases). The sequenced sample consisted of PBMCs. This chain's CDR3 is CASRGIGLREQYF. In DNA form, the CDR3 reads TGCGCCAGCCGAGGGATTGGATTACGGGAGCAGTACTTC.